The source of this T cell receptor beta chain is a study of T cell responses to AZD1222 COVID-19 vaccine. Using immunoSEQ multiplex PCR, the repertoire was profiled, and TCRdb retains in-frame clones only, with some absent. This sample lists 150,000 or so clones; its ten largest clones have about 2.2%. The TCR was taken from an adult in good health. Material for sequencing was peripheral blood.

Written as DNA, the CDR3 is TGTGCCAGCAGCTCGCCTTCGAGACAGGAGAACACTGAAGCTTTCTTT. It codes for CASSSPSRQENTEAFF. This sequence joins TRBV7-9 and TRBJ1-1; the D gene is possibly TRBD1 (6 bases). In germline, CDR1 is SEHNR, CDR2 FQNEAQ (reference sequence). V was trimmed by 4 bases and J by 1 base, leaving 16 bases between them. This CDR3 comprises 16 residues. The variable domain in full, with the rest retrieved from reference TRBV7-9 and TRBJ1-1, is DTGVSQNPRHKITKRGQNVTFRCDPISEHNRLYWYRQTLGQGPEFLTYFQNEAQLEKSRLLSDRFSAERPKGSFSTLEIQRTEQGDSAMYLCASSSPSRQENTEAFFGQGTRLTVV.